The 6 T cell receptor beta chains given below trace back to one sample, sequenced in a study of T cell responses to AZD1222 COVID-19 vaccine (dated by TCRdb to the early 2020s). The sample's time point, from its label and the paper: about 28 days (+/-7) after the second vaccine dose. The method was the immunoSEQ multiplex PCR assay. Entries here come from immuneACCESS through TCRdb and include only in-frame sequences with V and J called. Some clones fail to appear in such tables; in the studies checked, an unresolved V gene covers under half of the shortfall, and the cause of the remainder is unknown. For this sample there are 120,000 to 150,000 clones; roughly nine tenths appear just once. Roughly 3.8% of the sample lies in the top ten. Sequencing was performed on peripheral blood, taken 28 days after the second AZD1222 dose. The receptors stem from an adult who received the AZD1222 COVID-19 vaccine.

V gene TRBV5-1 combines with J gene TRBJ2-7, with D perhaps matching TRBD1 or TRBD2 (6 bases each). From germline, CDR1 is SGHRS and CDR2 YFSETQ. The CDR3 is 16 residues long. Between the trimmed V and J ends, which lost 4 bases and 4 bases, there was a span of 21 bases. CDR3 bases: TGCGCCAGCAGCCTGGGGGGAATGACAGGCACATACGAGCAGTACTTC. It encodes CASSLGGMTGTYEQYF.

The V gene is TRBV7-4, the J gene TRBJ2-7; TRBD1 is a possible D gene (6 bases). V was cut by 10 bases and J by 0 bases, with 19 bases left in between. The CDR3 is made up of 15 amino acids. The V gene's germline CDR1 is SGHVT and CDR2 SQSDAQ. This CDR3 is CATPSWDNYSYEQYF. DNA of the CDR3: TGTGCCACCCCATCGTGGGACAATTACTCCTACGAGCAGTACTTC.

The V and J genes are TRBV5-1 and TRBJ2-2; 8 nucleotides agree with TRBD2. Looked up from germline, CDR1 is SGHRS and CDR2 is YFSETQ. The CDR3 contains 16 residues. The trim removed 0 bases at V and 3 bases at J, leaving 4 bases unmatched. As DNA, the CDR3 is TGCGCCAGCAGCTTGGATAGCGGGGTAGACACCGGGGAGCTGTTTTTT. Its protein is CASSLDSGVDTGELFF. Full variable domain (remainder filled in from reference TRBV5-1 and TRBJ2-2): KAGVTQTPRYLIKTRGQQVTLSCSPISGHRSVSWYQQTPGQGLQFLFEYFSETQRNKGNFPGRFSGRQFSNSRSEMNVSTLELGDSALYLCASSLDSGVDTGELFFGEGSRLTVL.

The chain recombines TRBV7-2 with TRBJ2-2, with D possibly TRBD1 on 6 matching bases. V was pared by 5 bases and J by 5 bases, with 9 bases between. This CDR3 spans 13 amino acids. Germline V gene data show CDR1 as SGHTA and CDR2 as FQGNSA. The CDR3 is CASSPRGTGELFF. CDR3 DNA: TGTGCCAGCAGCCCAAGGGGGACCGGGGAGCTGTTTTTT.

The chain carries TRBV30 and TRBJ2-7; the D call may be TRBD1 or TRBD2 (5 bases each). The germline gives CDR1 GTSNPN, CDR2 SVGIG (reference sequence). The CDR3 extends over 13 amino acids. V dropped 2 bases and J dropped 1 base, with 9 bases sitting between them. As DNA, the CDR3 is TGTGCCTGGAGTTGGGACGGGTCCTACGAGCAGTACTTC. The encoded protein is CAWSWDGSYEQYF.

This chain uses TRBV7-9 with TRBJ1-1, with TRBD1 identical over 9 bases. Germline assignment: CDR1 SEHNR and CDR2 FQNEAQ (reference sequence). V lost 4 bases, J lost 8 bases, and 11 bases stayed unmatched. This CDR3 has 15 amino acids. The CDR3 DNA follows: TGTGCCAGCAGCTCTACAGGGGGCCTTACCTCCGAAGCTTTCTTT. This sequence encodes CASSSTGGLTSEAFF. The full variable domain, rest sourced from reference TRBV7-9 and TRBJ1-1, is DTGVSQNPRHKITKRGQNVTFRCDPISEHNRLYWYRQTLGQGPEFLTYFQNEAQLEKSRLLSDRFSAERPKGSFSTLEIQRTEQGDSAMYLCASSSTGGLTSEAFFGQGTRLTVV.